These 19 T cell receptor beta chains originate from one sample sequenced in a study of OX40 agonist ivuxolimab in advanced cancers. Method: immunoSEQ multiplex PCR; TCRdb's copy keeps in-frame clones and lacks some. The sample consists of approximately 62,000 clones, almost 95% of them appearing once. The sequences come from CD4+ or CD8+ T cells sorted from blood, collected in a trial of the OX40 agonist ivuxolimab. The receptors stem from an adult with an advanced solid tumor such as melanoma, head and neck, liver or kidney cancer.

The V and J genes are TRBV6-6 and TRBJ2-2; 12 positions match TRBD2. The germline CDR1 and CDR2 sequences are MNHNY and SVGAGI (reference sequence). CDR3 length equals 16 residues. Trimming took 2 bases from V and 8 from J; bases not matched to a gene: 6. In DNA, the CDR3 is TGTGCCAGCAGTTACAGACTAGCGGGAGTGGCGGGGGAGCTGTTTTTT. Amino acids: CASSYRLAGVAGELFF.

The chain is built from TRBV6-5 and TRBJ2-3, with 11 bases identical to TRBD2. V dropped 2 bases and J dropped 2; count of bases not matched to a gene: 3. The germline V gene encodes CDR1 MNHEY and CDR2 SVGAGI. This CDR3 has 16 amino acids. CDR3 sequence reads: CASSYQTSGVTDTQYF. The CDR3 coding sequence is TGTGCCAGCAGTTACCAGACTAGCGGGGTCACAGATACGCAGTATTTT.

The V call is TRBV28, the J call TRBJ2-7, with D possibly TRBD1 on 5 matching bases. The CDR3 is 13 residues long. Looked up from germline, CDR1 is MDHEN and CDR2 is SYDVKM. V lost 3 bases and J 1 base, leaving 7 bases between the germline ends. The CDR3 region has the DNA TGTGCCAGCAGTTTTAGGGGTTCCTACGAGCAGTACTTC. This translates into CASSFRGSYEQYF.

Concerning this clone itself: The same CDR3 arises from other DNA sequences in this sample as well. The chain couples TRBV27 to TRBJ2-7; unclear D gene. This CDR3 spans 11 amino acids. V lost 6 bases and J lost 3, with 6 bases in between. Germline CDR1 is MNHEY and CDR2 is SMNVEV (reference sequence). CDR3 DNA sequence: TGTGCCAGCAGCTCGGGCTACGAGCAGTACTTC. The encoded protein is CASSSGYEQYF.

The chain combines TRBV10-3 with TRBJ2-3; TRBD2 matches 8 bases. The CDR3 runs 15 residues. Per the germline V gene, CDR1 is ENHRY and CDR2 is SYGVKD. Trimming cost V 7 bases and J 4 bases; bases outside gene matches: 10. The CDR3 DNA sequence: TGTGCCATCAAAGGCAGCGGGAGTGATCCAGATACGCAGTATTTT. Residues: CAIKGSGSDPDTQYF.

The rearrangement links TRBV12-5 to TRBJ2-7; TRBD1 or TRBD2 may be the D gene (5 bases each). V was shortened by 9 bases and J by 4 bases, with 19 bases between the two germline ends. Germline V gene lookup returns CDR1 LGHNT and CDR2 FRNRAP. This CDR3 region has 14 residues. The CDR3 DNA follows: TGTGCTAGCAGGGACGGGGAAAGGCCTTACGAGCAGTACTTC. This codes for CASRDGERPYEQYF.

This clone was recorded once. V and J are TRBV12-5 and TRBJ2-2, with D tentatively TRBD2 (7 bases). CDR1 and CDR2 from the germline V gene are LGHNT and FRNRAP. This CDR3 comprises 16 residues. V was clipped by 0 bases and J by 5 bases, with 13 bases between them. CDR3 DNA sequence: TGTGCTAGTGGTTTGGTAAAGGGGAGGGGGACCGGGGAGCTGTTTTTT. Protein: CASGLVKGRGTGELFF. The whole variable domain, remainder taken from reference TRBV12-5 and TRBJ2-2, is DARVTQTPRHKVTEMGQEVTMRCQPILGHNTVFWYRQTMMQGLELLAYFRNRAPLDDSGMPKDRFSAEMPDATLATLKIQPSEPRDSAVYFCASGLVKGRGTGELFFGEGSRLTVL.

V gene TRBV4-2 combines with J gene TRBJ1-2; TRBD1 matches 7 bases. CDR1 is LGHNA, CDR2 YNFKEQ, per germline. This CDR3 has 17 residues. V trimming: 0 bases; J trimming: 4 bases; junction bases outside the gene matches: 11. CDR3 nucleotides: TGTGCCAGCAGCCAAGATGACGACAGGGCCCCCCCCTATGGCTACACCTTC. It translates to CASSQDDDRAPPYGYTF.

In this sample, this clone turned up a few times. The chain combines TRBV9 with TRBJ1-1, with D possibly matching TRBD1 (6 bases). The length of the CDR3 is 12 residues. CDR1 and CDR2 from the germline V gene are SGDLS and YYNGEE. Trimming shortened V by 3 bases and J by 7 bases, and 10 bases separated the two germline ends. CDR3 in amino acids: CASSEGGDEAFF. The CDR3 DNA reads TGTGCCAGCAGCGAGGGGGGTGATGAAGCTTTCTTT.

The V call is TRBV19, the J call TRBJ2-7; the D is unclear. This CDR3 spans 13 amino acids. The germline gives CDR1 LNHDA, CDR2 SQIVND (reference sequence). V lost 0 bases and J lost 4, with 7 bases in between. In DNA, the CDR3 is TGTGCCAGTAGTATAGAGTTCGGTTACGAGCAGTACTTC. Translated: CASSIEFGYEQYF.

The chain uses TRBV4-2 and TRBJ2-7; 7 nucleotides align to TRBD1. Germline V gene lookup returns CDR1 LGHNA and CDR2 YNFKEQ. The CDR3 runs 16 residues. Trimming cost V 1 base and J 4 bases; bases outside gene matches: 10. CDR3 coding DNA: TGTGCCAGCAGCCAAGCCGAAGACAGGGAAGCTTACGAGCAGTACTTC. Translated: CASSQAEDREAYEQYF.

The rearrangement links TRBV7-3 to TRBJ2-5; 7 bases fit TRBD1. The CDR3 is made up of 15 amino acids. V trimming: 3 bases; J trimming: 5 bases; junction bases outside the gene matches: 9. CDR1 SGHTA and CDR2 FQGTGA come from the germline V gene. In DNA form, the CDR3 reads TGTGCCAGCAGCTTGTCCCAGGGGGTATGGGAGACCCAGTACTTC. This encodes CASSLSQGVWETQYF.

V gene TRBV5-1 combines with J gene TRBJ1-2, with D unclear. CDR3 length equals 15 residues. Per the germline V gene, CDR1 is SGHRS and CDR2 is YFSETQ. V shed 3 bases and J shed 4 bases, with 16 bases lying between them. The CDR3 sequence is CASSSYSDPLYGYTF. The CDR3 nucleotides read TGCGCCAGCAGCTCATACAGCGACCCCCTCTATGGCTACACCTTC.

The rearrangement links TRBV7-8 to TRBJ2-1; TRBD1 is a possible D gene (5 bases). Between the trimmed V and J ends, which lost 0 bases and 2 bases, there was a span of 11 bases. The CDR3 is 16 residues long. Germline V gene data show CDR1 as SGHVS and CDR2 as FQNEAQ. The CDR3 region has the DNA TGTGCCAGCAGCTTAGCGAACCCAGGGCCCTACAATGAGCAGTTCTTC. This sequence encodes CASSLANPGPYNEQFF.

The chain joins TRBV2 to TRBJ1-5; no reliable D call. The CDR3 is 15 amino acids. Trimming left V 3 bases short and J 0 bases short, with 9 bases between. Germline V gene sequence: CDR1 SNHLY, CDR2 FYNNEI. CDR3 bases: TGTGCCAGCAGTGAGTACAGCTATAGCAATCAGCCCCAGCATTTT. Translating gives CASSEYSYSNQPQHF.

The genes are TRBV15 and TRBJ2-1; the match to TRBD2 covers 12 bases. Germline V lookup: CDR1 LNHNV, CDR2 YYDKDF (reference sequence). The V and J ends lost 0 bases and 4 bases, in that order; junction bases with no gene match: 7. This CDR3 contains 18 residues. This CDR3 is CATSRDASGGVSYNEQFF. The DNA for the CDR3 is TGTGCCACCAGCAGAGATGCTAGCGGGGGGGTGAGTTACAATGAGCAGTTCTTC.

The genes are TRBV7-9 and TRBJ2-3; D call uncertain. V lost 4 bases and J lost 0, with 11 bases in between. Per the germline V gene, CDR1 is SEHNR and CDR2 is FQNEAQ (reference sequence). The CDR3 covers 15 residues. This chain's CDR3 is CASSSPADSTDTQYF. The CDR3 coding sequence is TGTGCCAGCAGCTCCCCGGCGGATAGCACAGATACGCAGTATTTT. The whole variable domain, filled in from reference TRBV7-9 and TRBJ2-3, reads DTGVSQNPRHKITKRGQNVTFRCDPISEHNRLYWYRQTLGQGPEFLTYFQNEAQLEKSRLLSDRFSAERPKGSFSTLEIQRTEQGDSAMYLCASSSPADSTDTQYFGPGTRLTVL.

This chain connects TRBV15 to TRBJ2-5, with 8 nucleotides matching TRBD1. Trimming at V came to 7 bases and at J to 4 bases, leaving 11 bases not matched to a gene. CDR3 length: 15 residues. Germline loops: CDR1 LNHNV, CDR2 YYDKDF (reference sequence). CDR3 protein: CATTASRTGLETQYF. The CDR3 bases are TGTGCCACCACGGCTTCACGGACAGGGCTAGAGACCCAGTACTTC.

As DNA, the CDR3 is TGTGCCAGCAGTATTGACAGGGGCCTTAATCAGCCCCAGCATTTT. It translates to CASSIDRGLNQPQHF. This sequence joins TRBV2 and TRBJ1-5; 8 bases are shared with TRBD1. V lost 5 bases and J lost 4; bases outside the gene matches: 7. Germline V lookup: CDR1 SNHLY, CDR2 FYNNEI. The CDR3 length is 15 residues.